A selection of T cell receptor beta chains follows, all from one sample in a study of cytomegalovirus exposure and HLA in healthy donors. Data came from immunoSEQ multiplex PCR; TCRdb stores just in-frame clones and leaves some out. Its clone listing holds about 120,000 clones. The material sequenced was PBMCs. The receptors shown here come from a woman between 40 and 55 years old in good health and CMV-seropositive. CDR3s include the opening cysteine and the closing phenylalanine or tryptophan. D genes are given only for firm matches.

V	D	J	DNA	CDR3
TRBV6-6	NA	TRBJ2-2	TGTGCCAGCAGTTACTTTCGGGATTCGGACACCGGGGAGCTGTTTTTT	CASSYFRDSDTGELFF
TRBV19	TRBD2	TRBJ2-1	TGTGCCAGTGTACTAGCGGGGAACAACAATGAGCAGTTCTTC	CASVLAGNNNEQFF
TRBV19	TRBD2	TRBJ2-1	TGTGCCAGTAGTATTCGGGTAGCGGGAGGTTACAATGAGCAGTTCTTC	CASSIRVAGGYNEQFF
TRBV5-1	NA	TRBJ2-1	TGCGCCAGCAGCTCCCTTTCCGGCAATGAGCAGTTCTTC	CASSSLSGNEQFF
TRBV19	TRBD1	TRBJ1-1	TGTGCCAGTAGCCTAGGACAGGGGACTGAAGCTTTCTTT	CASSLGQGTEAFF
TRBV6-6	NA	TRBJ2-5	TGTGCCAGCAGTTACTCCAGCCAGGGAAAGTACTTC	CASSYSSQGKYF
TRBV18	TRBD1	TRBJ2-3	TGTGCCAGCTCACCATTACGGGACAGGAGCCAAACGCAGTATTTT	CASSPLRDRSQTQYF
TRBV7-3	TRBD1	TRBJ2-5	TGTGCCAGCAGCCGCAGGGGGCTTGGGGAGACCCAGTACTTC	CASSRRGLGETQYF
TRBV6-1	NA	TRBJ2-7	TGTGCCAGCAGCGACAGCTACGAGCAGTACTTC	CASSDSYEQYF
TRBV18	TRBD2	TRBJ2-3	TGTGCCAGCTCACCCCTTCTCGGCGGGAGGGCGACAGATACGCAGTATTTT	CASSPLLGGRATDTQYF
TRBV5-1	TRBD1	TRBJ1-5	TGCGCCAGCAGCCAGACAGGGGGACCCAATCAGCCCCAGCATTTT	CASSQTGGPNQPQHF
TRBV20-1	NA	TRBJ1-5	TGCAGTGCTAGTCAGGATCAGCCCCAGCATTTT	CSASQDQPQHF
TRBV30	TRBD2	TRBJ2-1	TGTGCCTGGAGGAGAGGACTAGCGGGAGGGTATGAGCAGTTCTTC	CAWRRGLAGGYEQFF
TRBV9	TRBD1	TRBJ1-2	TGTGCCAGCAGCGTGGACAGGGGATGGTATGGCTACACCTTC	CASSVDRGWYGYTF
TRBV7-8	TRBD2	TRBJ2-3	TGTGCCAGCAGCTCCTACCCCGCCCTAACTAGCGGCCACACAGATACGCAGTATTTT	CASSSYPALTSGHTDTQYF
TRBV4-2	TRBD2	TRBJ2-7	TGTGCCAGCAGCCAAGTATCTAGCGGGAGTCGGTGGGAGCAGTACTTC	CASSQVSSGSRWEQYF
TRBV7-2	NA	TRBJ2-3	TGTGCCAGCAGCTTGCAGCGGAGCACAGATACGCAGTATTTT	CASSLQRSTDTQYF